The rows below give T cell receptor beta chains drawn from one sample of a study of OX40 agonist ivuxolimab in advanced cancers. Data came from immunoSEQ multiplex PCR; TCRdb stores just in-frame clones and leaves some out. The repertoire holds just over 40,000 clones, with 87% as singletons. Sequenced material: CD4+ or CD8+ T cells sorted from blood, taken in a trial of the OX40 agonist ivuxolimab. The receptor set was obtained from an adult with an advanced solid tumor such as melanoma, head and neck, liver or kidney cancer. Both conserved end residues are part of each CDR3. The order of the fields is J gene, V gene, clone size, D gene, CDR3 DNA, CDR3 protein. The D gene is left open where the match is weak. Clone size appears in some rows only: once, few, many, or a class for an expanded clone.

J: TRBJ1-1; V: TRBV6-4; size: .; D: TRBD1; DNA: TGTGCCAGCAGAGACAGGGGATCCACTGAAGCTTTCTTT; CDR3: CASRDRGSTEAFF
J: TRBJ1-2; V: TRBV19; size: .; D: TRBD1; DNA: TGTGCCAGTAGTACTCCGACAGGGAAGGGCTACACCTTC; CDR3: CASSTPTGKGYTF
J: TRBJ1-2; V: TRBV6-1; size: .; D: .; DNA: TGTGCCAGCAGTGAATCCGGGGGTTATGGCTACACCTTC; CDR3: CASSESGGYGYTF
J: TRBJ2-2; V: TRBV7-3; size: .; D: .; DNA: TGTGCCAGCAGCCCCCGCGCGAACACCGGGGAGCTGTTTTTT; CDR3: CASSPRANTGELFF
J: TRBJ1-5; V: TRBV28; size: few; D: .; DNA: TGTGCCAGCAGCCGCCGGGGCGGTGGTCAGCCCCAGCATTTT; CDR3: CASSRRGGGQPQHF
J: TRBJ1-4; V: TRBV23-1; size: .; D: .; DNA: TGCGCCAGCAGTCAATTGGGCAGGGGTACTGAAAAACTGTTTTTT; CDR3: CASSQLGRGTEKLFF
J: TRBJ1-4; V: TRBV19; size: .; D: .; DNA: TGTGCCAGTAGTATCCGGGTTGGATTTTCATCTAATGAAAAACTGTTTTTT; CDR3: CASSIRVGFSSNEKLFF
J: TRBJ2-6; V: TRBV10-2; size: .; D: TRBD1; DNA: TGCGCCAGCAGAAACAGGGGAAACACTGGGGCCAACGTCCTGACTTTC; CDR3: CASRNRGNTGANVLTF
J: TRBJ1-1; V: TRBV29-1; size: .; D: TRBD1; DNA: TGCAGCGAGCTCAGGGGGGGGAACACTGAAGCTTTCTTT; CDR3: CSELRGGNTEAFF
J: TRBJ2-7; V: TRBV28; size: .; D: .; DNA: TGTGCCAGCAGCCGCGGGGGCTCTGGGTCCTACGAGCAGTACTTC; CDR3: CASSRGGSGSYEQYF
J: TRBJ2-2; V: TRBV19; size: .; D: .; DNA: TGTGCCAGTACGCCGACAGCGGCTACCGGGGAGCTGTTTTTT; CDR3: CASTPTAATGELFF
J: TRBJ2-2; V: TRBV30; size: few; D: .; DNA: TGTGCCTGGAGTAGAGACCAGCAGGGAGTCACCGGGGAGCTGTTTTTT; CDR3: CAWSRDQQGVTGELFF
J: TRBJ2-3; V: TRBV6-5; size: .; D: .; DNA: TGTGCCAGCAGGGCGGCCCCCGGGTCAGATACGCAGTATTTT; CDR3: CASRAAPGSDTQYF
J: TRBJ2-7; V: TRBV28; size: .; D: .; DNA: TGTGCCAGCAGTTTGGGTGGCGGCCCCTACGAGCAGTACTTC; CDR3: CASSLGGGPYEQYF
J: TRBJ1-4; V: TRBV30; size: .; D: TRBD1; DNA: TGTGCCTGGAGTCGACAGGGTGGGGAAAAACTGTTTTTT; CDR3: CAWSRQGGEKLFF
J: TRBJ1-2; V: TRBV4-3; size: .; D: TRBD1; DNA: TGCGCCAGCAGCCACATGGACAGGGGGCTGGATGGCTACACCTTC; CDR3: CASSHMDRGLDGYTF
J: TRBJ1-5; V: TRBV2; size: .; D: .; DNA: TGTGCCAGCAAGAGACAACTAACGGGCAATCAGCCCCAGCATTTT; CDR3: CASKRQLTGNQPQHF
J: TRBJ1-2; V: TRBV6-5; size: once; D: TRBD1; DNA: TGTGCCAGCAGCTCCAGGGGACAGGGACTCTATGGCTACACCTTC; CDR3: CASSSRGQGLYGYTF
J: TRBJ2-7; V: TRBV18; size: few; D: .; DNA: TGTGCCAGCTCACCGGGACCGAGCTCCTACGAGCAGTACTTC; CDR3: CASSPGPSSYEQYF
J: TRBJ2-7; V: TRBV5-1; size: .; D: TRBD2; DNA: TGCGCCAGCAGCCACGGACTAGACGGGGAGCAGTACTTC; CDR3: CASSHGLDGEQYF
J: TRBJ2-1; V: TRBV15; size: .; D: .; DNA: TGTGCCACCAGCAGAGATCGCAATCTGGGGAGGACCTCCTACAATGAGCAGTTCTTC; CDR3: CATSRDRNLGRTSYNEQFF
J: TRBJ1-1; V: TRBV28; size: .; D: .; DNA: TGTGCCAGCAGTTACTCCGGGGGCATGAACACTGAAGCTTTCTTT; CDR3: CASSYSGGMNTEAFF
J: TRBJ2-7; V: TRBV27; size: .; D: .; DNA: TGTGCCAGCAGTTTCGACAGATTCTCCTACGAGCAGTACTTC; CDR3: CASSFDRFSYEQYF
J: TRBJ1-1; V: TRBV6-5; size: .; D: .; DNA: TGTGCCAGCAGTTACACGGGACGGCGAAACACTGAAGCTTTCTTT; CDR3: CASSYTGRRNTEAFF
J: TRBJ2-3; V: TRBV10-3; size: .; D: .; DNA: TGTGCCATCAGTGAGACTAGCTCTAGCACAGATACGCAGTATTTT; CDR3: CAISETSSSTDTQYF
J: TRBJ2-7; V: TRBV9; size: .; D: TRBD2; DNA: TGTGCCAGCAGCGAAAGCGGGGAATACCCCTACGAGCAGTACTTC; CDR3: CASSESGEYPYEQYF
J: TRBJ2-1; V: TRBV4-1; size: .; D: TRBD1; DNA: TGCGCCAGCAGCCAAGGAGCAGGACAGGGTTACAATGAGCAGTTCTTC; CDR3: CASSQGAGQGYNEQFF
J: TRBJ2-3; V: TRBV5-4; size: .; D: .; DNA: TGTGCCAGCAGCTTGGGCCCTCACCTTCGCACAGATACGCAGTATTTT; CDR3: CASSLGPHLRTDTQYF
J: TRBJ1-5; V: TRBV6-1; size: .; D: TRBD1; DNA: TGTGCCAGCCAAAACAGGGGAGGTCAGCCCCAGCATTTT; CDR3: CASQNRGGQPQHF
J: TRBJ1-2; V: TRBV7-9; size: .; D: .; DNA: TGTGCCAGCAGCTCCAACTATGGCTACACCTTC; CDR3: CASSSNYGYTF
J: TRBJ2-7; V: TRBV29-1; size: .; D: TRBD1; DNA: TGCAGCGTTGTCCCGGGACAGGCTAGGGAGCAGTACTTC; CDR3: CSVVPGQAREQYF
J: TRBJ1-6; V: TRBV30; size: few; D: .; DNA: TGTGCCTGGAGTGTACTAGGGGGGCGTGTTTCACCCCTCCACTTT; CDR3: CAWSVLGGRVSPLHF
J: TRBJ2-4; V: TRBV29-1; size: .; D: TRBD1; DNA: TGCAGCGCGGGGACAGGGGAATTGAGTGGCATTCAGTACTTC; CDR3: CSAGTGELSGIQYF
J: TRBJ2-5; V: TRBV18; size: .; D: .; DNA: TGTGCCAGCTCACCAGGAGGGGAGACCCAGTACTTC; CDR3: CASSPGGETQYF
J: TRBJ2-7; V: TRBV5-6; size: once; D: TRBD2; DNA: TGTGCCAGCACCCGACTAGCGGGAGACGAGCAGTACTTC; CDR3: CASTRLAGDEQYF
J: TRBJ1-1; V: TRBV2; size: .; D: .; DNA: TGTGCCAGCAGTGAACTTGGTGGGCTTATGAACACTGAAGCTTTCTTT; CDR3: CASSELGGLMNTEAFF
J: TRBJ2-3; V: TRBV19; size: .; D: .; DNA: TGTGCCAGTAGTACCGGAGCTGGAGATACGCAGTATTTT; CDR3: CASSTGAGDTQYF
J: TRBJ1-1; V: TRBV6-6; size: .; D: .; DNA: TGTGCCAGCAGCCAACAGCGAAACACTGAAGCTTTCTTT; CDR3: CASSQQRNTEAFF
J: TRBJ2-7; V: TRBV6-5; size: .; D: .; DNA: TGTGCCAGCAGCTTGCTAGGGACGTCCTACGAGCAGTACTTC; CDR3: CASSLLGTSYEQYF
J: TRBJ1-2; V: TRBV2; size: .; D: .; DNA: TGTGCCAGCAGTGAAGCTGGAGTTTGGAGGTACACCTTC; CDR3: CASSEAGVWRYTF
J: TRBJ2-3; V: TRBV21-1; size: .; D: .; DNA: TGTGCCAGCAGCAAACCCCGGGAGAGAGGCACAGATACGCAGTATTTT; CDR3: CASSKPRERGTDTQYF
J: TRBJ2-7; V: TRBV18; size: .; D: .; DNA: TGTGCCAGCTCACCGCGGGCGGCGTCCGAGGACGAGCAGTACTTC; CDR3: CASSPRAASEDEQYF
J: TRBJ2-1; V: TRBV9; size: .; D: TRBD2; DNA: TGTGCCAGCAGCGTTACTACTAGCGGGGCCTACAATGAGCAGTTCTTC; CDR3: CASSVTTSGAYNEQFF
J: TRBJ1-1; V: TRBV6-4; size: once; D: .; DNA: TGTGCCAGCAGAGGGCTGAACACTGAAGCTTTCTTT; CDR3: CASRGLNTEAFF
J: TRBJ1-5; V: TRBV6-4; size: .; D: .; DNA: TGTGCCAGCAGTCTTGAAGGTGGTCAGCCCCAGCATTTT; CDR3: CASSLEGGQPQHF
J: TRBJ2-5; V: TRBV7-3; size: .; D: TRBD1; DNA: TGTGCCAGCAGTTTGGGACAGGGCCTTGGAGAGACCCAGTACTTC; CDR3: CASSLGQGLGETQYF
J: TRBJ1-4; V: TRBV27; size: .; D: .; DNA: TGTGCCAGCAGTTTGGGGGCAACTAATGAAAAACTGTTTTTT; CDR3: CASSLGATNEKLFF
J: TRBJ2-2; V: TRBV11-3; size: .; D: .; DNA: TGTGCCAGCAGGCCCTACACCGGGGAGCTGTTTTTT; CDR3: CASRPYTGELFF
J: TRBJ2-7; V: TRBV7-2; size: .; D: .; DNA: TGTGCCAGCAGCTTAGAGGGGGGGGACTCCTACGAGCAGTACTTC; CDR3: CASSLEGGDSYEQYF
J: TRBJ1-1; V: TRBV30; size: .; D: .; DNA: TGTGCCTCCGCGAACCCCTTCGACATGAACACTGAAGCTTTCTTT; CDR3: CASANPFDMNTEAFF
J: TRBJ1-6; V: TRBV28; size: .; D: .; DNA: TGTGCCAGCAGTTTGTTTCAAAACCTTAATTCACCCCTCCACTTT; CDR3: CASSLFQNLNSPLHF
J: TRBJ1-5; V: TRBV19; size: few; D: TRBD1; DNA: TGTGCCAGCCTCGGGGACAGGGGAAGGTGGCAGCCCCAGCATTTT; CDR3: CASLGDRGRWQPQHF
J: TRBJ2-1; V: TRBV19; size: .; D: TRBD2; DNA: TGTGCCAGTAGTGTCGCTAGCGGGAGGGCCGGCACCTACAATGAGCAGTTCTTC; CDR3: CASSVASGRAGTYNEQFF